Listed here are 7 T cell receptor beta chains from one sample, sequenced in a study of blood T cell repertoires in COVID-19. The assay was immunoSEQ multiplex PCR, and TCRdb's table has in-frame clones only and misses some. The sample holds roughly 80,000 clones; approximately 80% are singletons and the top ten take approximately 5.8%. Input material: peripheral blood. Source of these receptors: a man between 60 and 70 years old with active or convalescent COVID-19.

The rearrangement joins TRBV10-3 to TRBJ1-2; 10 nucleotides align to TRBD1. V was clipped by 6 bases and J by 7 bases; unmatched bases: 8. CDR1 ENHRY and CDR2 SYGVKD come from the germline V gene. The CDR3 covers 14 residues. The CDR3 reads CAISAGDRGAGYTF. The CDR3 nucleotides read TGTGCCATCAGCGCAGGGGACAGGGGTGCTGGCTACACCTTC.

The CDR3, as DNA: TGTGCCAGCTCACCAAATGTCGGGGCGAACACCGGGGAGCTGTTTTTT. Translated, it gives CASSPNVGANTGELFF. This chain connects TRBV18 to TRBJ2-2; TRBD2 might be the D (5 bases). CDR1 is KGHSH and CDR2 is LQKENI in the germline V gene. The V and J ends lost 2 bases and 0 bases respectively, with 10 bases between them. This CDR3 has 16 amino acids.

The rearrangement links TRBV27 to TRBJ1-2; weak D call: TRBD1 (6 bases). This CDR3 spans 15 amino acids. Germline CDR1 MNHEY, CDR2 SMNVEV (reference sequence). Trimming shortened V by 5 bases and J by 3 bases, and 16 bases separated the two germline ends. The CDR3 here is CASSNYGQSDYGYTF. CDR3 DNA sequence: TGTGCCAGCAGTAACTATGGACAGAGTGACTATGGCTACACCTTC.

CDR3 in DNA: TGTGCCAGCAGTTTGGGACAGACGTTACTCCTTGAAGCTTTCTTT. The encoded protein is CASSLGQTLLLEAFF. The chain links TRBV6-6 to TRBJ1-1; 7 bases agree with TRBD1. The ends lost 4 bases at V and 7 bases at J; junction bases unmatched: 12. CDR3 size: 15 residues. The germline V gene encodes CDR1 MNHNY and CDR2 SVGAGI (reference sequence).

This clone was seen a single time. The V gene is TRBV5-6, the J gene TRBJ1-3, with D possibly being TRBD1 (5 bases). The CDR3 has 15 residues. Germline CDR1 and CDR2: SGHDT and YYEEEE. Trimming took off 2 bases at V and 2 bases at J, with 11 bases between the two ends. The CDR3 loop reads CASSFEARAGNTIYF. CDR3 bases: TGTGCCAGCAGCTTCGAGGCCAGGGCTGGAAACACCATATATTTT.

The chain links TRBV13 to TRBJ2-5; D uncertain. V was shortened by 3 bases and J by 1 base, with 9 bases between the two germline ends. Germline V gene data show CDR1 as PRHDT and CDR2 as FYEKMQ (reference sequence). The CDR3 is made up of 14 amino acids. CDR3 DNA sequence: TGTGCCAGCAGCTTGGGCAGCACCCAAGAGACCCAGTACTTC. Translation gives CASSLGSTQETQYF.

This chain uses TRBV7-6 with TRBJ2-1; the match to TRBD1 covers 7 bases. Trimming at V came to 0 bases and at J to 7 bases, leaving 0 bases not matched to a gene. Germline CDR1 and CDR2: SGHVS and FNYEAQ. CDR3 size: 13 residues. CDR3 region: CASSLADRNEQFF. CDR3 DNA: TGTGCCAGCAGCTTAGCGGACAGGAATGAGCAGTTCTTC.